This record covers a single T cell receptor (beta chain). A multiplex PCR was run with 60 Vbeta primers and 13 Jbeta primers. The data were produced by immunoSEQ multiplex PCR, yet TCRdb's version contains in-frame clones alone and is incomplete. This listing includes around 100,000 clones. These data originate in a study of cytomegalovirus exposure and HLA in healthy donors. Trimming took off 1 base at V and 7 bases at J, with 14 bases between the two ends. Germline V lookup: CDR1 SGHAT, CDR2 FQNNGV. The CDR3 extends over 15 amino acids. The sequencing sample was made of PBMCs. The rearrangement links TRBV11-2 to TRBJ1-5, with a weak D call TRBD1 (6 bases). The sequence came from a man aged 35 to 55 in good health and CMV-seropositive. Here the CDR3 reads CASSLGQVGGQPQHF. The CDR3 region has the DNA TGTGCCAGCAGCTTAGGACAGGTCGGTGGGCAGCCCCAGCATTTT.